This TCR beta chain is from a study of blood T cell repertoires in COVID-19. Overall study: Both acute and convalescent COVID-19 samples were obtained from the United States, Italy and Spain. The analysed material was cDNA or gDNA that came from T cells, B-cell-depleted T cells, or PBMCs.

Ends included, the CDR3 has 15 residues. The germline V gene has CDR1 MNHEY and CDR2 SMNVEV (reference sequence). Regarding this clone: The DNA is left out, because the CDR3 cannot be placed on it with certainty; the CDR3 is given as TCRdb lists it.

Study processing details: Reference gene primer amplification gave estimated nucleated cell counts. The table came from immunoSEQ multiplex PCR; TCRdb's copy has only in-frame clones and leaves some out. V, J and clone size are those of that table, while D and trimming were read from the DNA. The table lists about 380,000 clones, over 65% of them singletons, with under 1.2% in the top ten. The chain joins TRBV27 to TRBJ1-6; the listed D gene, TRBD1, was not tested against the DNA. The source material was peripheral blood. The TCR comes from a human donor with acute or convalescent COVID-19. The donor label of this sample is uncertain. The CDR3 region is CASSSSTEPNSPLHF.